Listed below are T cell receptor beta chains from one sample, sequenced in a study of shared clonotypes between healthy human individuals. Only in-frame clones appear in the TCRdb table, and some are missing; sequencing was by immunoSEQ multiplex PCR. The top ten hold about 0.34% of the sample, which has some 2.4 million clones, roughly 93% seen once. The sample comprised naive CD4+ T cells from PBMCs. The receptors derive from a man between 18 and 29 years old in good health. Some clones in this sample may be carry-over from other donors' samples. The CDR3 runs from the conserved cysteine through the conserved F or W. D genes are given only for firm matches. Clone size is shown for a subset of rows, as once, few, many or a class of expanded clone.

V	D	J	size	CDR3	DNA
TRBV18	TRBD2	TRBJ2-7	NA	CASSPTLAGAVYEQYF	TGTGCCAGCTCACCAACGCTAGCGGGAGCAGTATACGAGCAGTACTTC
TRBV6-1	NA	TRBJ1-2	once	CASSRSDYGYTF	TGTGCCAGCTCGCGGTCCGACTATGGCTACACCTTC
TRBV10-2	TRBD2	TRBJ2-1	NA	CASSAASGRNEQFF	TGCGCCAGCAGTGCGGCTAGCGGGAGGAATGAGCAGTTCTTC
TRBV14	NA	TRBJ2-1	NA	CASSLNGVHSYNEQFF	TGTGCCAGCAGCCTCAATGGGGTCCACTCCTACAATGAGCAGTTCTTC
TRBV6-1	NA	TRBJ1-4	NA	CASSAGQNWNGEKLFF	TGTGCCAGCAGTGCCGGACAGAATTGGAACGGTGAAAAACTGTTTTTT
TRBV20-1	NA	TRBJ1-1	once	CSAMPGTEAFF	TGCAGTGCTATGCCCGGGACTGAAGCTTTCTTT
TRBV27	NA	TRBJ1-1	NA	CASSSRTAATAFTEAFF	TGTGCCAGCAGTTCCCGGACAGCGGCTACAGCCTTCACTGAAGCTTTCTTT
TRBV7-6	NA	TRBJ1-1	few	CASSLMTRDTHTEAFF	TGTGCCAGCAGCCTGATGACCCGGGACACCCACACTGAAGCTTTCTTT
TRBV7-3	NA	TRBJ1-3	NA	CASSYDSSSGNTIYF	TGTGCCAGCAGCTACGACAGTTCCTCTGGAAACACCATATATTTT
TRBV7-2	NA	TRBJ2-1	NA	CASSLDTGRYNEQFF	TGTGCCAGCAGCTTAGATACGGGGAGGTACAATGAGCAGTTCTTC
TRBV27	TRBD2	TRBJ2-1	NA	CASRGAGGSYNEQFF	TGTGCCAGCAGGGGAGCGGGAGGATCGTACAATGAGCAGTTCTTC
TRBV7-6	TRBD2	TRBJ2-3	NA	CASSLPDSRLKLAGGTDTQYF	TGTGCCAGCAGCTTACCTGACTCACGACTTAAGCTAGCGGGAGGCACAGATACGCAGTATTTT
TRBV5-4	NA	TRBJ2-1	NA	CASSLGVNEQFF	TGTGCCAGCAGCTTGGGTGTCAATGAGCAGTTCTTC
TRBV28	NA	TRBJ2-1	NA	CASSFGRRAYNEQFF	TGTGCCAGCAGTTTCGGTCGCAGGGCCTACAATGAGCAGTTCTTC
TRBV28	TRBD1	TRBJ2-7	NA	CASSFGDRDNEQYF	TGTGCCAGCAGTTTCGGGGACAGGGACAACGAGCAGTACTTC
TRBV9	NA	TRBJ2-5	NA	CASSVGGTFLETQYF	TGTGCCAGCAGCGTAGGGGGGACTTTCTTGGAGACCCAGTACTTC
TRBV6-5	TRBD1	TRBJ2-2	NA	CASTRTGSTGELFF	TGTGCCAGCACTCGGACAGGGTCCACCGGGGAGCTGTTTTTT
TRBV28	TRBD1	TRBJ1-2	once	CASRPTGGGWGYTF	TGTGCCAGCAGACCTACAGGGGGCGGATGGGGCTACACCTTC
TRBV4-1	NA	TRBJ1-3	NA	CASSHEREGVGNTIYF	TGCGCCAGCAGCCATGAGAGGGAAGGGGTTGGAAACACCATATATTTT
TRBV19	NA	TRBJ2-1	NA	CASSYQGGYNEQFF	TGTGCCAGTAGTTATCAGGGGGGGTACAATGAGCAGTTCTTC
TRBV5-1	NA	TRBJ2-3	NA	CASSLNTWDLGTDTQYF	TGCGCCAGCAGCTTGAACACCTGGGACCTGGGCACAGATACGCAGTATTTT
TRBV9	NA	TRBJ2-6	NA	CASSPRWGGANVLTF	TGTGCCAGCAGCCCCCGGTGGGGTGGGGCCAACGTCCTGACTTTC
TRBV28	NA	TRBJ2-1	once	CASSLPRQSYNEQFF	TGTGCCAGCAGTTTACCTCGTCAGTCCTACAATGAGCAGTTCTTC
TRBV7-2	TRBD1	TRBJ1-5	NA	CASSPTGTGHSNQPQHF	TGTGCCAGCAGCCCCACCGGGACAGGGCATAGCAATCAGCCCCAGCATTTT
TRBV7-2	NA	TRBJ2-4	NA	CASSLVGGLPGIQYF	TGTGCCAGCAGCTTAGTAGGGGGTCTGCCAGGCATTCAGTACTTC
TRBV19	NA	TRBJ2-3	NA	CATQGSYAWTDTQYF	TGTGCCACCCAAGGGTCCTACGCATGGACAGATACGCAGTATTTT
TRBV5-5	NA	TRBJ1-2	NA	CASSSDTLYGYTF	TGTGCCAGCAGCTCGGACACCCTCTATGGCTACACCTTC
TRBV5-4	TRBD1	TRBJ1-5	NA	CASSTGGGEGSNQPQHF	TGTGCCAGCAGCACAGGGGGTGGGGAGGGCAGCAATCAGCCCCAGCATTTT
TRBV15	NA	TRBJ2-7	NA	CATSRDRSPTLVF	TGTGCCACCAGCAGAGACCGCTCTCCCACACTAGTATTC
TRBV7-9	TRBD1	TRBJ2-5	NA	CASSLGKRTGLETQYF	TGTGCCAGCAGCTTGGGAAAGAGGACAGGGCTAGAGACCCAGTACTTC
TRBV5-1	NA	TRBJ2-6	NA	CASSLGWRDTPGANVLTF	TGCGCCAGCAGCTTGGGGTGGAGGGACACTCCTGGGGCCAACGTCCTGACTTTC
TRBV28	NA	TRBJ1-2	NA	CASSLGPAYGYTF	TGTGCCAGCAGTTTGGGACCAGCATATGGCTACACCTTC
TRBV15	NA	TRBJ2-3	NA	CATSRGSSPQSTQYF	TGTGCCACCAGCAGAGGTAGTAGCCCACAGAGTACGCAGTATTTT
TRBV28	TRBD1	TRBJ1-1	once	CASSRQGNTEAFF	TGTGCCAGCAGTAGACAGGGGAACACTGAAGCTTTCTTT
TRBV7-9	TRBD1	TRBJ2-2	NA	CASSLLTGAGELFF	TGTGCCAGCAGCCTACTGACAGGGGCCGGGGAGCTGTTTTTT
TRBV5-4	TRBD2	TRBJ2-7	NA	CASSLGGLAGSPYEQYF	TGTGCCAGCAGCTTGGGAGGACTAGCGGGGTCTCCCTACGAGCAGTACTTC
TRBV27	TRBD1	TRBJ2-2	NA	CASTRRKGQGAGELFF	TGTGCCAGCACTCGCAGGAAAGGGCAGGGGGCCGGGGAGCTGTTTTTT
TRBV29-1	NA	TRBJ2-7	NA	CSVRKGFDSYYEQYF	TGCAGCGTCCGTAAAGGGTTCGACAGCTATTACGAGCAGTACTTC
TRBV9	TRBD1	TRBJ1-5	NA	CASSPGQGVRGNQPQHF	TGTGCCAGCTCCCCTGGACAGGGGGTTAGGGGCAATCAGCCCCAGCATTTT
TRBV7-2	NA	TRBJ1-5	NA	CASSLGLSNQPQHF	TGTGCCAGCAGCTTGGGCCTTAGCAATCAGCCCCAGCATTTT
TRBV7-9	NA	TRBJ2-7	NA	CASSFAHEQYF	TGTGCCAGCAGCTTCGCCCACGAGCAGTACTTC
TRBV9	TRBD1	TRBJ1-2	NA	CASSGRGQGAGGYTF	TGTGCCAGCAGCGGTAGGGGACAGGGGGCAGGTGGCTACACCTTC
TRBV15	TRBD1	TRBJ2-1	NA	CATSRGGQAYEQFF	TGTGCCACCAGCAGAGGTGGACAGGCCTATGAGCAGTTCTTC
TRBV5-1	NA	TRBJ1-2	NA	CASSSGPGRAGYGYTF	TGCGCCAGCAGCTCGGGCCCGGGAAGGGCAGGGTATGGCTACACCTTC
TRBV11-2	NA	TRBJ2-5	NA	CASSFQPVSQETQYF	TGTGCCAGCAGCTTTCAACCCGTCTCCCAAGAGACCCAGTACTTC
TRBV19	NA	TRBJ2-5	NA	CASSLSVSLTGDQETQYF	TGTGCCAGTAGCCTATCCGTCTCCTTGACGGGTGACCAAGAGACCCAGTACTTC
TRBV7-2	NA	TRBJ2-2	once	CASSLGVSPPGDLFF	TGTGCCAGCAGCTTGGGGGTCTCTCCCCCCGGGGATCTGTTTTTT
TRBV6-1	NA	TRBJ2-6	NA	CASSEGWGAPSGANVLTF	TGTGCCAGCAGTGAAGGATGGGGGGCACCCTCTGGGGCCAACGTCCTGACTTTC
TRBV5-1	NA	TRBJ2-7	NA	CASSLDGWETNEQYF	TGCGCCAGCAGCTTGGATGGGTGGGAGACAAACGAGCAGTACTTC
TRBV6-5	NA	TRBJ2-5	NA	CASSYPGLKETQYF	TGTGCCAGCAGTTACCCCGGACTTAAAGAGACCCAGTACTTC
TRBV27	NA	TRBJ2-3	NA	CATGGPVSISTQYF	TGTGCCACCGGGGGACCGGTTAGCATCTCAACGCAGTATTTT
TRBV7-2	TRBD2	TRBJ2-3	NA	CASSFRLAGVFTDTQYF	TGTGCCAGCAGCTTCCGGCTAGCGGGAGTTTTCACAGATACGCAGTATTTT
TRBV28	NA	TRBJ1-3	NA	CASRRSGPRSGNTIYF	TGTGCCAGCAGGCGTTCGGGGCCGCGCTCTGGAAACACCATATATTTT
TRBV27	NA	TRBJ2-7	NA	CASSFERGRDEQYF	TGTGCCAGCAGTTTTGAGAGAGGGCGCGACGAGCAGTACTTC
TRBV4-2	NA	TRBJ2-3	once	CASSPQGKRGGGTQYF	TGTGCCAGCAGCCCCCAAGGGAAGCGGGGAGGGGGAACGCAGTATTTT
TRBV7-9	TRBD1	TRBJ1-1	NA	CASSFQGAEAFF	TGTGCCAGCAGCTTTCAGGGGGCCGAAGCTTTCTTT
TRBV2	NA	TRBJ2-7	once	CASKVGTLTYYEQYF	TGTGCCAGCAAAGTTGGAACCCTCACCTACTACGAGCAGTACTTC